The 8 T cell receptor beta chains in this list originate from one sample, sequenced in a study of identical twins. TCRdb called the 5' RACE reads again in MiXCR, with one record for every CDR3 protein. The sample contains more than 200,000 distinct CDR3 sequences, roughly a tenth of which appear only once. The sequenced sample consisted of memory (CD45RO+) T cells sorted from blood. The receptors originated from a woman aged 18-29 years in good health.

The chain carries TRBV18 and TRBJ2-2, with 8 bases lining up with TRBD2. The germline V gene encodes CDR1 KGHSH and CDR2 LQKENI. The CDR3 contains 16 residues. J was trimmed by 1 base and V by 6 bases; bases with no gene match: 7. CDR3 sequence (DNA): TGTGCCAGCTCGGCTCCCAGCGGGGGGAACACCGGGGAGCTGTTTTTT. Protein product: CASSAPSGGNTGELFF. Looking up the rest from reference TRBV18 and TRBJ2-2 gives the full variable domain: NAGVMQNPRHLVRRRGQEARLRCSPMKGHSHVYWYRQLPEEGLKFMVYLQKENIIDESGMPKERFSAEFPKEGPSILRIQQVVRGDSAAYFCASSAPSGGNTGELFFGEGSRLTVL.

This chain connects TRBV2 to TRBJ2-5, with TRBD1 identical over 7 bases. The germline V gene has CDR1 SNHLY and CDR2 FYNNEI. The CDR3 is 13 amino acids. Trimming at V came to 6 bases and at J to 0 bases, leaving 1 base not matched to a gene. CDR3 loop: CASRGTDQETQYF. As DNA, the CDR3 is TGTGCCAGCAGAGGGACAGACCAAGAGACCCAGTACTTC.

This clonotype was observed a handful of times. The J gene is TRBJ1-1, the V gene TRBV4-2; D remains ambiguous. The germline CDR1 and CDR2 sequences are LGHNA and YNFKEQ. CDR3 size: 14 residues. V was trimmed by 1 base and J by 11 bases, leaving 17 bases between them. CDR3 sequence: CASSQGGDNSGAFF. The CDR3 region has the DNA TGTGCCAGCAGCCAAGGCGGGGATAACTCGGGCGCTTTCTTT.

The chain couples TRBV6-5 to TRBJ1-1; D is undetermined. The V end was cut by 2 bases, the J end by 2 bases, with 12 bases between. The CDR3 extends over 15 amino acids. Looked up from germline, CDR1 is MNHEY and CDR2 is SVGAGI. The CDR3 DNA reads TGTGCCAGCAGTTACGACGGACTACCAAACACTGAAGCTTTCTTT. As protein: CASSYDGLPNTEAFF.

V gene TRBV29-1 combines with J gene TRBJ1-2; D unresolved. V was cut by 4 bases and J by 11 bases, with 14 bases left in between. The CDR3 is 11 amino acids. Germline-derived CDR1 and CDR2 are SQVTM and ANQGSEA. The CDR3: CSVVGQLRYTF. For the CDR3, the DNA is TGCAGCGTTGTGGGCCAACTACGTTACACCTTC.

This clonotype was observed a few times. For the CDR3, the DNA is TGCAGTGCTTTGACCGGGACAGGGCTTAGCTCCTACAATGAGCAGTTCTTC. Its translation: CSALTGTGLSSYNEQFF. The gene calls are TRBV20-1 and TRBJ2-1; TRBD1 matches 9 bases. V gave up 5 bases and J gave up 0 bases; unmatched junction bases: 11. The CDR3 contains 17 residues. Germline CDR1 is DFQATT and CDR2 is SNEGSKA (reference sequence).

This clonotype was seen a few times. This chain joins TRBV29-1 and TRBJ2-1, with D unclear. V gave up 5 bases and J gave up 8 bases, with 16 bases separating them. The CDR3 spans 13 residues. Germline V gives CDR1 SQVTM, CDR2 ANQGSEA. The CDR3 loop reads CSVFGFLWHEQFF. Here the CDR3 DNA reads TGCAGCGTTTTTGGGTTCCTCTGGCATGAGCAGTTCTTC.

This clonotype came up a few times. The chain joins TRBV21-1 to TRBJ2-2. TRBV21-1 represents a pseudogene. CDR3 length: 11 amino acids. The CDR3: CPHHNTGELFF. Written as DNA, the CDR3 is TGTCCGCACCATAACACCGGGGAGCTGTTTTTT.